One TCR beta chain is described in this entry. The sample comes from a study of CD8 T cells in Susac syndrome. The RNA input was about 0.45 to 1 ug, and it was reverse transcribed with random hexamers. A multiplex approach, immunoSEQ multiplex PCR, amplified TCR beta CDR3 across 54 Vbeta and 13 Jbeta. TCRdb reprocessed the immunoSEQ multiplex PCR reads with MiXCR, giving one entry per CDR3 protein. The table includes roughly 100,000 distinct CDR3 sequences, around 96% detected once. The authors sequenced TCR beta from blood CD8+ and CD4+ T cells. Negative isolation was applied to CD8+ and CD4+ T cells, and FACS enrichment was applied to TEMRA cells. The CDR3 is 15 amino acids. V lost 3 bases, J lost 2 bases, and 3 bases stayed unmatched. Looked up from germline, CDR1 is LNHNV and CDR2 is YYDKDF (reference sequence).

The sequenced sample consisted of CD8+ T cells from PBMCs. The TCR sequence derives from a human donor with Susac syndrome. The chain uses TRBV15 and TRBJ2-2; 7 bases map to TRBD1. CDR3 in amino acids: CATSRGQTNTGELFF. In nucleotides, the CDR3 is TGTGCCACCAGCAGGGGACAGACCAACACCGGGGAGCTGTTTTTT.